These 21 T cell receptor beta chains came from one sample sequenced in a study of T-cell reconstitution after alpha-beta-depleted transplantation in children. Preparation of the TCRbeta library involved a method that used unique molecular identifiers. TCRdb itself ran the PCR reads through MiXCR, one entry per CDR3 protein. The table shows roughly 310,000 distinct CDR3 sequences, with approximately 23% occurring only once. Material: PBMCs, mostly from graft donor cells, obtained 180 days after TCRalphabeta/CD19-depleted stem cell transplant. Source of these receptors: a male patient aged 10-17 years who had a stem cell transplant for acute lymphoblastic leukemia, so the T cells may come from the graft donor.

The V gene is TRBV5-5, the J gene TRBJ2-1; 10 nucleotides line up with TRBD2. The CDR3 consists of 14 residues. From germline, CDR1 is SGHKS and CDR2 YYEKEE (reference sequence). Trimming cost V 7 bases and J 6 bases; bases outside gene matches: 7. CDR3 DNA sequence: TGTGCCAGCCTAAGGACTAGCGGAATCAATGAGCAGTTCTTC. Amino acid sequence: CASLRTSGINEQFF.

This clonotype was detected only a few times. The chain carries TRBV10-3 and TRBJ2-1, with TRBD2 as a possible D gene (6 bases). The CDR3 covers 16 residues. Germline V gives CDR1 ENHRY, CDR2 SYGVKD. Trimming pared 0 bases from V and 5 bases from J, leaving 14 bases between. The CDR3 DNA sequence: TGTGCCATCAGTGAGTCTTTGCCTAGCGCCGACAATGAGCAGTTCTTC. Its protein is CAISESLPSADNEQFF.

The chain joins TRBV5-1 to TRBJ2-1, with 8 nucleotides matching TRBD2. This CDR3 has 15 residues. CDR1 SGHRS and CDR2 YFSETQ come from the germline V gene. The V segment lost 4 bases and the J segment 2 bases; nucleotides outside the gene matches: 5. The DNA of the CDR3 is TGCGCCAGCAGCACCGGGACTAGGGCCTACAATGAGCAGTTCTTC. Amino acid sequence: CASSTGTRAYNEQFF. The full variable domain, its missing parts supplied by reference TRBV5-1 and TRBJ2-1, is KAGVTQTPRYLIKTRGQQVTLSCSPISGHRSVSWYQQTPGQGLQFLFEYFSETQRNKGNFPGRFSGRQFSNSRSEMNVSTLELGDSALYLCASSTGTRAYNEQFFGPGTRLTVL.

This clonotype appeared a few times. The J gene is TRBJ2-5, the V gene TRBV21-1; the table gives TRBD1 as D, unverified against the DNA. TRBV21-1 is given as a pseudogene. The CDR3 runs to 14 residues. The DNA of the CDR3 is TGTGCCAGCAGCTCAGGGACAGCCGATGGGACCCAGTACTTC. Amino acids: CASSSGTADGTQYF.

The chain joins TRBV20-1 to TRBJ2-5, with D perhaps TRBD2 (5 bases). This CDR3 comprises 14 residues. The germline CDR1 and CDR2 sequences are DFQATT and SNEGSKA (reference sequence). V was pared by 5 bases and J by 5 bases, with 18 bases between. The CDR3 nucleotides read TGCAGTGCTGAGGACTCCCCGTTGATGGAGACCCAGTACTTC. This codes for CSAEDSPLMETQYF.

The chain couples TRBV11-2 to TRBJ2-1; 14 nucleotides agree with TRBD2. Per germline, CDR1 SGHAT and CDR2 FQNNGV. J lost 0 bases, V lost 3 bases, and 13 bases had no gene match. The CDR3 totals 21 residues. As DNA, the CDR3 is TGTGCCAGCAGCTTCCCTTACGCAGGACTAGCGGGAGGCAGCTCCTACAATGAGCAGTTCTTC. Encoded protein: CASSFPYAGLAGGSSYNEQFF.

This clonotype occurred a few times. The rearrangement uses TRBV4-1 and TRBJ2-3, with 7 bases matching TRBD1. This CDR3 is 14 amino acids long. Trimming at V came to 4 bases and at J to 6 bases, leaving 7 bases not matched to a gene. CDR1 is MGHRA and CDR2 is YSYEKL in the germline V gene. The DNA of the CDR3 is TGCGCCAGCAGCCGGACAGGCCTAATGGATACGCAGTATTTT. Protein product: CASSRTGLMDTQYF.

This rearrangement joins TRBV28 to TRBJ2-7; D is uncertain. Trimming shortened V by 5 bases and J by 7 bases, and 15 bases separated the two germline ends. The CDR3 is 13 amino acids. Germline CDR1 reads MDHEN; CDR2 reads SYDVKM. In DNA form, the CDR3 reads TGTGCCAGCAGTGGTTATTTTGGGTGGGAGCAGTACTTC. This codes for CASSGYFGWEQYF.

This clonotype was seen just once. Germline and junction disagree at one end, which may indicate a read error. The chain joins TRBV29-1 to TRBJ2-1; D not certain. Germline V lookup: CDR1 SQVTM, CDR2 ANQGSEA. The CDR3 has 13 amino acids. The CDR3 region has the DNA TGCAGCGTTGTGGGCAGTTTCTACAATGAGCAGATCTTC. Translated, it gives CSVVGSFYNEQIF.

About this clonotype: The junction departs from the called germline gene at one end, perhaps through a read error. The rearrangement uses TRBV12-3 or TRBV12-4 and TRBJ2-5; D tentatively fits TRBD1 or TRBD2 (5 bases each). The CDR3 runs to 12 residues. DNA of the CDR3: TGTGCCAGCAGTTTAGAAGTCTCAGGGAGACACTTC. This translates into CASSLEVSGRHF.

The CDR3, as DNA: TGTGCCAGCAGCCCGGGATCGGCGGGACTTCCTATGTACAATGAGCAGTTCTTC. Residues: CASSPGSAGLPMYNEQFF. The V and J genes are TRBV7-6 and TRBJ2-1; a possible D gene is TRBD2 (6 bases). The germline CDR1 and CDR2 sequences are SGHVS and FNYEAQ. The CDR3 is made up of 18 amino acids. Trimming removed 5 bases at V and 4 bases at J, with 24 bases between.

CDR3 sequence: CASSPSGGPNTEAFF. Here the CDR3 DNA reads TGCGCCAGCAGCCCCTCGGGGGGCCCAAACACTGAAGCTTTCTTT. The J gene is TRBJ1-1, the V gene TRBV4-1; D is possibly TRBD1 (6 bases). There are 15 residues in the CDR3. V lost 4 bases to trimming and J lost 2 bases, with 14 bases between them. The V gene's germline CDR1 is MGHRA and CDR2 YSYEKL.

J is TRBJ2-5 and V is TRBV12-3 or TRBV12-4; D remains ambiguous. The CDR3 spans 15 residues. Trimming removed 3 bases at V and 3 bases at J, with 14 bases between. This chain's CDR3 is CASSFRKQRKETQYF. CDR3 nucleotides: TGTGCCAGCAGTTTCCGCAAACAGCGTAAAGAGACCCAGTACTTC.

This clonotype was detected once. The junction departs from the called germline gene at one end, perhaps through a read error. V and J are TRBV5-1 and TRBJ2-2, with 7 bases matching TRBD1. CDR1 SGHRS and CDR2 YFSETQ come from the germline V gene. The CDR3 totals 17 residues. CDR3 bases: TGCGACAGCAGCTTTCAACCCCGGGACAGCTACACCGGGGAGCTGTTTTTT. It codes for CDSSFQPRDSYTGELFF.

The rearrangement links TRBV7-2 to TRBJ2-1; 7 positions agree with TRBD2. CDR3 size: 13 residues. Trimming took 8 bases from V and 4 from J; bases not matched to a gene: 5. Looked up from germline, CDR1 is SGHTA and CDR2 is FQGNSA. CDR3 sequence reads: CASRRDYYNEQFF. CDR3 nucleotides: TGTGCCAGCCGCCGGGACTATTACAATGAGCAGTTCTTC. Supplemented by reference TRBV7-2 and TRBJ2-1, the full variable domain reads GAGVSQSPSNKVTEKGKDVELRCDPISGHTALYWYRQSLGQGLEFLIYFQGNSAPDKSGLPSDRFSAERTGGSVSTLTIQRTQQEDSAVYLCASRRDYYNEQFFGPGTRLTVL.

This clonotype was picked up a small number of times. The CDR3 is CASSLGYNTGELFF. In DNA form, the CDR3 reads TGTGCCAGCAGTTTAGGGTACAACACCGGGGAGCTGTTTTTT. The chain combines TRBV27 with TRBJ2-2, with D unclear. Germline CDR1 reads MNHEY; CDR2 reads SMNVEV (reference sequence). The CDR3 loop spans 14 amino acids. V was cut by 2 bases and J by 2 bases, with 6 bases left in between.

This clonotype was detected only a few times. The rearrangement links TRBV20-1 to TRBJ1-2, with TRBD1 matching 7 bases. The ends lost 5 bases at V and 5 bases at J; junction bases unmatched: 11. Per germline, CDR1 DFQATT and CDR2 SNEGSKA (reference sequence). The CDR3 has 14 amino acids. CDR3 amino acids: CSAGPGGVGYGYTF. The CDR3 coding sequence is TGCAGTGCTGGGCCAGGGGGAGTTGGTTATGGCTACACCTTC.

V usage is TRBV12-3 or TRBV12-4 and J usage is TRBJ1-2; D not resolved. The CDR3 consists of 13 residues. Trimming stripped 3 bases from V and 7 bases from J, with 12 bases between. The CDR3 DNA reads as TGTGCCAGCAGTTTTTGGAGATTTCTTGGCTACACCTTC. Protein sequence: CASSFWRFLGYTF.

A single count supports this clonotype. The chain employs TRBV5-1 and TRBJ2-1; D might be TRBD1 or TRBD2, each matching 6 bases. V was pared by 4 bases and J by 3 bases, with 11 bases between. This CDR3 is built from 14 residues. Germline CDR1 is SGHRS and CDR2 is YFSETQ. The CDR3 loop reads CASSRGQNYNEQFF. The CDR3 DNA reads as TGCGCCAGCAGCCGGGGGCAGAACTACAATGAGCAGTTCTTC.

CDR3 in amino acids: CASSYLYNEQFF. CDR3 sequence (DNA): TGTGCCAGCAGTTACCTCTACAATGAGCAGTTCTTC. This rearrangement joins TRBV27 to TRBJ2-1; D remains unclear. Germline CDR1 reads MNHEY; CDR2 reads SMNVEV (reference sequence). This CDR3 has 12 amino acids. Trimming cost V 4 bases and J 3 bases, with 4 bases left between them.

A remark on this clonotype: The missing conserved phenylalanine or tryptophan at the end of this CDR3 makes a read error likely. CDR3 nucleotides: TGCAGTGCTACGGGCGGGGGGGGAGGCACCTACGAGCAGTACTTG. It is translated as CSATGGGGGTYEQYL. The J gene is TRBJ2-7, the V gene TRBV20-1; TRBD2 matches at 9 bases. V lost 4 bases, J lost 2 bases, and 9 bases stayed unmatched. This CDR3 has 15 amino acids. Germline CDR1 and CDR2: DFQATT and SNEGSKA (reference sequence).